Below are 2 T cell receptor beta chains sequenced from a single sample in a study of spatial heterogeneity in lung cancer. The study's findings and limits: Counts of expanded alpha and beta TCRs within tumors tracked the tumor nonsynonymous mutation count.

Regarding time point: sample taken at primary tumor resection. Using its own MiXCR run on the 5' RACE reads, TCRdb lists one record per CDR3 protein. Among roughly 5,100 distinct CDR3 sequences, roughly 7.4% were seen once, and the ten largest hold 45%. Their antigens remain unidentified. This material consisted of lung tumor tissue, taken at surgery. The receptors were sampled from a male donor with early-stage non-small cell lung cancer.

The chain recombines TRBV7-9 with TRBJ2-1; no definite D call. The CDR3 covers 12 residues. From germline, CDR1 is SEHNR and CDR2 FQNEAQ (reference sequence). With 4 bases removed from V and 10 bases from J, the gap between germline ends came to 11 bases. This chain's CDR3 is CASSYLLGEQFF. CDR3 in DNA: TGTGCCAGCAGCTACCTGCTCGGGGAGCAGTTCTTC.

There are many counts of this clonotype. The chain couples TRBV7-9 to TRBJ1-3; D not resolved. Germline V lookup: CDR1 SEHNR, CDR2 FQNEAQ (reference sequence). V gave up 3 bases and J gave up 0 bases, with 9 bases separating them. CDR3 size: 15 residues. The DNA for the CDR3 is TGTGCCAGCAGCTTGAAAACGGTCTCTGGAAACACCATATATTTT. This translates into CASSLKTVSGNTIYF. Based on the CDR3 plus reference TRBV7-9 and TRBJ1-3, the full variable domain is DTGVSQNPRHKITKRGQNVTFRCDPISEHNRLYWYRQTLGQGPEFLTYFQNEAQLEKSRLLSDRFSAERPKGSFSTLEIQRTEQGDSAMYLCASSLKTVSGNTIYFGEGSWLTVV.